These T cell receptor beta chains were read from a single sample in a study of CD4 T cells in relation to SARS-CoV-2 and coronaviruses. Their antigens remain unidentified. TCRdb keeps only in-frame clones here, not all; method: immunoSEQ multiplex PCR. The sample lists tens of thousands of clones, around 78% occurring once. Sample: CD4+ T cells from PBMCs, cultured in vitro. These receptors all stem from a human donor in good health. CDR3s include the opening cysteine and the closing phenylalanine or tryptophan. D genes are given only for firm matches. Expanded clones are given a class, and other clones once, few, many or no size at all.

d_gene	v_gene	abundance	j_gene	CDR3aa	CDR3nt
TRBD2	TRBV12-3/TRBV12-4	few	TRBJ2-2	CASSWTSAGELFF	TGTGCCAGCAGTTGGACTAGCGCCGGGGAGCTGTTTTTT
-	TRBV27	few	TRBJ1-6	CASTWGGGRNSPLHF	TGTGCCAGCACTTGGGGTGGGGGGCGGAATTCACCCCTCCACTTT
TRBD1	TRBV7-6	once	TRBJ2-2	CASSFTRKTGDRGAGELFF	TGTGCCAGCAGCTTTACGCGGAAAACAGGGGATCGGGGTGCCGGGGAGCTGTTTTTT
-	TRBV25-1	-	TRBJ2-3	CASSESGGWTDTQYF	TGTGCCAGCAGTGAATCTGGTGGTTGGACAGATACGCAGTATTTT
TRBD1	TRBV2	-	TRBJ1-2	CASSAQGVAYGYTF	TGTGCCAGCAGTGCACAGGGGGTCGCCTATGGCTACACCTTC
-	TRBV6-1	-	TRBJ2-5	CASSEGRWQGTETQYF	TGTGCCAGCAGTGAAGGTAGATGGCAGGGGACAGAGACCCAGTACTTC
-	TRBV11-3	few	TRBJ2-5	CASSLNSEETQYF	TGTGCCAGCAGCTTAAACTCAGAAGAGACCCAGTACTTC
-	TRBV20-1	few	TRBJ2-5	CSASKAEETQYF	TGCAGTGCTAGTAAAGCGGAAGAGACCCAGTACTTC
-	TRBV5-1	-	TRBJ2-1	CASSIPTPYNEQFF	TGCGCCAGCAGTATCCCTACACCCTACAATGAGCAGTTCTTC
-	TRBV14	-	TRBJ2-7	CASSQGYEQYF	TGTGCCAGCAGCCAAGGGTACGAGCAGTACTTC
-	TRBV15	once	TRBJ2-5	CATSRGQLKETQYF	TGTGCCACCAGCAGGGGACAACTTAAAGAGACCCAGTACTTC
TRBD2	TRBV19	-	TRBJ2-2	CASSWRRTSGKGGELFF	TGTGCCAGTAGCTGGCGTAGGACTAGCGGGAAAGGTGGGGAGCTGTTTTTT
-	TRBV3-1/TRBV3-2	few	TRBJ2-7	CASSPGVREQYF	TGTGCCAGCAGCCCCGGAGTTCGGGAGCAGTACTTC
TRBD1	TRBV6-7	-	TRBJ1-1	CASSYWDRGFLAFF	TGTGCCAGCAGTTACTGGGACAGGGGGTTTTTGGCTTTCTTT
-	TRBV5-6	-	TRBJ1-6	CASSLGSGGGYNSPLHF	TGTGCCAGCAGCTTGGGATCAGGAGGGGGTTATAATTCACCCCTCCACTTT
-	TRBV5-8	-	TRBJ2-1	CASSFGGAGQYNEQFF	TGTGCCAGCAGCTTTGGGGGGGCTGGACAGTACAATGAGCAGTTCTTC
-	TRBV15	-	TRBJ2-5	CATSRDGSQETQYF	TGTGCCACTAGCCGGGACGGAAGCCAAGAGACCCAGTACTTC
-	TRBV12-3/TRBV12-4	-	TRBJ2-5	CASSVFGETQYF	TGTGCCAGCAGCGTATTTGGGGAGACCCAGTACTTC
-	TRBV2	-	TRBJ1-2	CASSEIQGGAYGYTF	TGTGCCAGCAGTGAAATACAAGGAGGTGCCTATGGCTACACCTTC
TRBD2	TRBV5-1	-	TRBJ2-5	CASSPASGGQETQYF	TGCGCCAGCAGCCCGGCTAGCGGGGGGCAAGAGACCCAGTACTTC
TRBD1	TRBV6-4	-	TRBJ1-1	CASSASWTGVVTEAFF	TGTGCCAGCAGTGCATCCTGGACAGGGGTTGTCACTGAAGCTTTCTTT
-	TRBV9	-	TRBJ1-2	CASSVGRESYGYTF	TGTGCCAGCAGCGTAGGTCGTGAAAGCTATGGCTACACCTTC
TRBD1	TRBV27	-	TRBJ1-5	CASSALYGQGAPQPQHF	TGTGCCAGCAGTGCACTATACGGGCAGGGGGCGCCACAGCCCCAGCATTTT
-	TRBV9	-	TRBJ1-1	CASSLRAELRYYDNTEAFF	TGTGCCAGCAGCCTACGGGCAGAGTTGAGGTATTACGATAACACTGAAGCTTTCTTT
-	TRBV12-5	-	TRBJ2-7	CASGLAPMRIAEQYF	TGTGCTAGTGGTTTGGCACCCATGCGAATCGCGGAGCAGTACTTC
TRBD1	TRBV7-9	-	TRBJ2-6	CASSTRDRVNSGANVLTF	TGTGCCAGCAGCACCAGGGACAGGGTAAACTCTGGGGCCAACGTCCTGACTTTC
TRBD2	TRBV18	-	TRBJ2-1	CASSPPAGGSYNEQFF	TGTGCCAGCTCACCACCGGCGGGAGGCTCCTACAATGAGCAGTTCTTC
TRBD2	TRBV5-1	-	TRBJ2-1	CASSVLAATSYNEQFF	TGCGCCAGCAGCGTACTAGCGGCCACCTCCTACAATGAGCAGTTCTTC